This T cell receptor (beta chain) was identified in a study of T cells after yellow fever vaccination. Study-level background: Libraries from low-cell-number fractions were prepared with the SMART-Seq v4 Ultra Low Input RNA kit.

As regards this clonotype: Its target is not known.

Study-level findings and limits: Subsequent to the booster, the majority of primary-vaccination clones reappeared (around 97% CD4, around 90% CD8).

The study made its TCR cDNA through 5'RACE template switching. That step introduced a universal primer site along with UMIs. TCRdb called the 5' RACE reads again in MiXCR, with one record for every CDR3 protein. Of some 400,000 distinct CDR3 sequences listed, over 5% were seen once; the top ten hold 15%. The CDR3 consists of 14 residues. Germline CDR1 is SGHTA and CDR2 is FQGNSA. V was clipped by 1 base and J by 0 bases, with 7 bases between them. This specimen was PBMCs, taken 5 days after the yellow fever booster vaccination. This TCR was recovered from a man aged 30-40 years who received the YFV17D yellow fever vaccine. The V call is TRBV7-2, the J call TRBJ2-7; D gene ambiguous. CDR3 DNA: TGTGCCAGCAGCTTAGGACTTAACTCCTACGAGCAGTACTTC. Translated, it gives CASSLGLNSYEQYF.